The rows below give T cell receptor beta chains drawn from one sample of a study of patients and donors after allogeneic stem cell transplantation. Via MiXCR, TCRdb re-called the RT-PCR reads, giving one row per CDR3 protein. Among a few hundred thousand distinct CDR3 sequences listed, over 30% were seen once. Sequenced input: blood, either unsorted or a sorted T cell fraction (not recorded which). These receptors originate from a human donor who was either an allogeneic HSCT recipient or a stem cell or donor lymphocyte infusion donor (not recorded which). It is not recorded whose cells these are; they may come from a transplant donor. Each CDR3 is given with its conserved first and last residue. D genes are given only for firm matches. Clone size is given for some rows only: seen once, a few or many times, or a class if the clone is expanded.

TRBJ1-2	.	TRBV5-1	few	CASSFIRGRRNYGYTF	TGCGCCAGCAGCTTTATTCGGGGCCGGAGAAACTATGGCTACACCTTC
TRBJ2-3	.	TRBV7-6	.	CASSLVGSTDTQYF	TGTGCCAGCAGCTTAGTGGGAAGCACAGATACGCAGTATTTT
TRBJ1-1	.	TRBV12-3/TRBV12-4	many	CASSPSLGPGNTEAFF	TGTGCCAGCAGTCCCTCCTTGGGGCCGGGAAACACTGAAGCTTTCTTT
TRBJ1-2	.	TRBV5-1	few	CASSLGDSDYGYTF	TGCGCCAGCAGCTTGGGAGACAGTGACTATGGCTACACCTTC
TRBJ1-2	TRBD1	TRBV5-1	.	CASSPGQLLLGYTF	TGCGCCAGCAGCCCGGGACAGCTACTTCTTGGCTACACCTTC
TRBJ1-1	.	TRBV12-3/TRBV12-4	.	CASRQDRQAFF	TGTGCCAGCAGGCAAGACAGACAAGCTTTCTTT
TRBJ1-2	TRBD1	TRBV4-3	.	CASSQDRGWYGYTF	TGCGCCAGCAGCCAGGACAGGGGGTGGTATGGCTACACCTTC
TRBJ1-5	.	TRBV12-3/TRBV12-4	.	CASSLSGLGNQPQHF	TGTGCCAGCAGTTTGTCAGGGCTGGGCAATCAGCCCCAGCATTTT
TRBJ1-1	TRBD1	TRBV5-5	few	CASSLGQGARAFF	TGTGCCAGCAGTCTCGGACAGGGGGCGCGAGCTTTCTTT
TRBJ2-5	TRBD2	TRBV27	.	CASTRTSGGRSETQYF	TGTGCCAGCACCAGGACTAGCGGGGGCCGATCTGAGACCCAGTACTTC
TRBJ2-4	TRBD2	TRBV4-3	.	CASSQVLLGGRESQYF	TGCGCCAGCAGCCAAGTACTTCTTGGGGGGAGGGAAAGTCAGTACTTC
TRBJ2-7	TRBD1	TRBV27	.	CASSFRQGALEQYF	TGTGCCAGCAGTTTTCGACAGGGGGCGTTAGAGCAGTACTTC
TRBJ2-5	.	TRBV28	.	CASSLYQGSVQETQYF	TGTGCCAGCAGTTTATACCAAGGTTCAGTCCAAGAGACCCAGTACTTC
TRBJ1-5	.	TRBV4-1	.	CASSRSHSNQPQHF	TGCGCCAGCAGCCGATCGCATAGCAATCAGCCCCAGCATTTT
TRBJ1-1	.	TRBV29-1	.	CSGGGNTEAFF	TGCAGCGGAGGGGGGAACACTGAAGCTTTCTTT
TRBJ1-2	TRBD1	TRBV7-9	few	CASSLGDRVNYGYTF	TGTGCCAGCAGCTTAGGCGACAGGGTGAACTATGGCTACACCTTC
TRBJ2-5	TRBD1	TRBV28	once	CASSAGTARWETQYF	TGTGCCAGCAGCGCCGGGACAGCCCGGTGGGAGACCCAGTACTTC
TRBJ2-1	TRBD1	TRBV5-1	.	CASSLTGGWNEQFF	TGCGCCAGCAGCTTGACAGGGGGCTGGAATGAGCAGTTCTTC
TRBJ2-1	TRBD2	TRBV7-3	.	CASSLGLARDEQFF	TGTGCCAGCAGCTTGGGACTAGCACGGGATGAGCAGTTCTTC
TRBJ1-3	.	TRBV29-1	.	CSVGVGGFGNTIYF	TGCAGCGTTGGTGTAGGGGGTTTTGGAAACACCATATATTTT
TRBJ2-3	.	TRBV15	.	CATSRDLSGPVNPDTQYF	TGTGCCACCAGCAGAGATCTCTCGGGACCCGTCAACCCAGATACGCAGTATTTT
TRBJ2-1	.	TRBV28	.	CASSFRGPSPYNEQFF	TGTGCCAGCAGTTTTCGGGGACCCTCACCCTACAATGAGCAGTTCTTC
TRBJ1-2	.	TRBV5-1	.	CASSSNLQGGYTF	TGCGCCAGCAGCTCAAACTTACAGGGTGGCTACACCTTC
TRBJ1-2	.	TRBV5-1	few	CASSLPGQDGYTF	TGCGCCAGCAGCTTGCCGGGACAAGATGGCTACACCTTC
TRBJ1-5	.	TRBV3-1	few	CASSKQGRQPQHF	TGTGCCAGCAGCAAACAGGGACGGCAGCCCCAGCATTTT
TRBJ1-1	TRBD1	TRBV25-1	few	CASSEWTLAGGLAEAFF	TGTGCCAGCAGTGAATGGACTTTGGCAGGGGGCCTAGCTGAAGCTTTCTTT
TRBJ1-1	.	TRBV18	.	CASSPKTEAFF	TGTGCCAGCTCACCGAAGACTGAAGCTTTCTTT
TRBJ1-1	.	TRBV6-5	.	CASIGLPNTEAFF	TGTGCCAGCATAGGACTGCCGAACACTGAAGCTTTCTTT
TRBJ2-1	.	TRBV11-2	.	CASSLFPLYNEQFF	TGTGCCAGCAGCTTATTTCCCCTATACAATGAGCAGTTCTTC
TRBJ1-1	.	TRBV27	few	CASSYTPERMNTEAFF	TGTGCCAGCAGTTATACACCGGAGCGAATGAACACTGAAGCTTTCTTT
TRBJ2-7	TRBD1	TRBV5-1	few	CASQIGTAYEQYF	TGCGCCAGCCAGATTGGGACAGCCTACGAGCAGTACTTC
TRBJ1-1	TRBD1	TRBV9	.	CASSVRDRENTEAFF	TGTGCCAGCAGCGTAAGGGACAGGGAGAACACTGAAGCTTTCTTT
TRBJ1-4	.	TRBV14	few	CASSQFVGGEKLFF	TGTGCCAGCAGCCAATTCGTGGGGGGTGAAAAACTGTTTTTT
TRBJ2-5	.	TRBV7-2	once	CASSWMQPGRETQYF	TGTGCCAGCAGCTGGATGCAACCGGGTAGAGAGACCCAGTACTTC
TRBJ1-1	TRBD1	TRBV4-3	once	CASSQDPDRGNTEAFF	TGCGCCAGCAGCCAAGATCCGGACAGGGGGAACACTGAAGCTTTCTTT
TRBJ1-1	.	TRBV11-2	few	CASSPGVSTEAFF	TGTGCCAGCAGCCCGGGGGTGAGCACTGAAGCTTTCTTT
TRBJ1-2	.	TRBV5-1	.	CASRLRSTRYGYTF	TGCGCCAGCAGACTCAGATCGACTCGCTATGGCTACACCTTC
TRBJ1-2	.	TRBV25-1	few	CASSEFVHGYTF	TGTGCCAGCAGTGAATTTGTGCATGGCTACACCTTC
TRBJ1-2	.	TRBV12-3/TRBV12-4	many	CASSQGPRGYTF	TGTGCCAGCAGTCAGGGGCCTAGAGGCTACACCTTC
TRBJ1-1	.	TRBV9	few	CASSVNPRRGGTEAFF	TGTGCCAGCAGCGTAAACCCGAGGAGGGGGGGAACTGAAGCTTTCTTT